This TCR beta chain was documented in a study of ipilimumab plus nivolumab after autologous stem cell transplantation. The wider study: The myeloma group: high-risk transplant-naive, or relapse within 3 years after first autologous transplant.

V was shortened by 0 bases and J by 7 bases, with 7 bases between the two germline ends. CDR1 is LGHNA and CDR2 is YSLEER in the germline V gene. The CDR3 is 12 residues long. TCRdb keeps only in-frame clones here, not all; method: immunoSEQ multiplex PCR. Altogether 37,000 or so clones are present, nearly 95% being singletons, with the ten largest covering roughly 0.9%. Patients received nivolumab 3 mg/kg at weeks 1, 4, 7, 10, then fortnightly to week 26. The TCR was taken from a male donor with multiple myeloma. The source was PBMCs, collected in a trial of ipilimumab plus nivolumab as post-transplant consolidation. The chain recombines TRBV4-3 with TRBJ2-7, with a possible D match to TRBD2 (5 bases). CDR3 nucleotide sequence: TGCGCCAGCAGCCAAGATGAGGGAGAGCAGTACTTC. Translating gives CASSQDEGEQYF.